The sequence of this TCR beta chain was determined in a study of cytotoxic CD8 clonotypes in ibrutinib-treated CLL. Study-level results: At progression, clonality fell back toward baseline after rising at ibrutinib response.

This clone was observed a single time. The antigen remains undetermined. Clones were read by immunoSEQ multiplex PCR, and TCRdb kept only the in-frame ones, dropping some. The data hold about 160,000 clones, with more than 65% observed a single time. The sequencing used PBMCs, collected after 12 months of ibrutinib treatment. This sequence originates from a human donor with chronic lymphocytic leukemia.

The CDR3 DNA is TGTGCCAGCAGCTCCTATCTGAGCAGCACAGATACGCAGTATTTT. Its translation: CASSSYLSSTDTQYF. The chain recombines TRBV5-6 with TRBJ2-3; D gene ambiguous. Trimming cost V 3 bases and J 0 bases, with 11 bases left between them. Germline loops: CDR1 SGHDT, CDR2 YYEEEE. The CDR3 runs to 15 residues.